This T cell receptor (beta chain) appears in the sequencing data of a study of T cell clones after liver transplantation. Background on the study: Immunosuppression withdrawal was tried within 2 years after liver transplantation in this trial. Three of eight recipients were HCV-positive; others had non-autoimmune, non-viral indications. Patients counted as tolerant after at least one year off all immunosuppression, enzymes not exceeding twice normal. Regarding the study as a whole: In two subjects, few donor cells limited the measurable donor-reactive repertoire.

This CDR3 comprises 15 residues. Germline CDR1 and CDR2: SGHDT and YYEEEE. V was clipped by 0 bases and J by 6 bases, with 12 bases between them. Comment on this clone: What it binds is unknown.

Produced via immunoSEQ multiplex PCR; TCRdb's table is partial and in-frame only. Here the sample spans 45,000 to 60,000 clones, roughly nine tenths being singletons. This chain uses TRBV5-6 with TRBJ2-2, with D uncertain. This sequence was found in a human patient who received a liver transplant. Some T cells may originate from the graft donor. The material was CD8+ T cells from blood, obtained 12 months after liver transplant. The CDR3 DNA is TGTGCCAGCAGCTTGGTTCTGGGTGGCTCCGGGGAGCTGTTTTTT. It encodes CASSLVLGGSGELFF.